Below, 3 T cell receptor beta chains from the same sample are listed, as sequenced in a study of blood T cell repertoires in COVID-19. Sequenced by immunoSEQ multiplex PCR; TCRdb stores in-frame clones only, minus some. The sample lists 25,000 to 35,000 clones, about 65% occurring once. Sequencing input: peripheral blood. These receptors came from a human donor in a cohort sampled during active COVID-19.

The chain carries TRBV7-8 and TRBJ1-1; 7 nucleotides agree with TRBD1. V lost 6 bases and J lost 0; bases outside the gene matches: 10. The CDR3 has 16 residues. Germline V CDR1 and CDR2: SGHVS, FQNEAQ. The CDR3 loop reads CASREYVGQMNTEAFF. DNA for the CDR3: TGTGCCAGCAGGGAATATGTGGGACAGATGAACACTGAAGCTTTCTTT.

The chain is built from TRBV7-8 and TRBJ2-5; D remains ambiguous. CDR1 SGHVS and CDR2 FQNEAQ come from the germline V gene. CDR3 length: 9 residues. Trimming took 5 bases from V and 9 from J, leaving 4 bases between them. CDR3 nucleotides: TGTGCCAGCAGCCCTCCCCAGTACTTC. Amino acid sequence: CASSPPQYF. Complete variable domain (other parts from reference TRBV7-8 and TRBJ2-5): GAGVSQSPRYKVAKRGQDVALRCDPISGHVSLFWYQQALGQGPEFLTYFQNEAQLDKSGLPSDRFFAERPEGSVSTLKIQRTQQEDSAVYLCASSPPQYFGPGTRLLVL.

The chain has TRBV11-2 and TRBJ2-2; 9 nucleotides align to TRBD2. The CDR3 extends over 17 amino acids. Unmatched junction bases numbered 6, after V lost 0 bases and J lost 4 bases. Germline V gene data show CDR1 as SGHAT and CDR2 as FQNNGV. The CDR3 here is CASSLDQETSGTGELFF. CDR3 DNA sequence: TGTGCCAGCAGCTTAGATCAGGAGACTAGCGGCACCGGGGAGCTGTTTTTT.